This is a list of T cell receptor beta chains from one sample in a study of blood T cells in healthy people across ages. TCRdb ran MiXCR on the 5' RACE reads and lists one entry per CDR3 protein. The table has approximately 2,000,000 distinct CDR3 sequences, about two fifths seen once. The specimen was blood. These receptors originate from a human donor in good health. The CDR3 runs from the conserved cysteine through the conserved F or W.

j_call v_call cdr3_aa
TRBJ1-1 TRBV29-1 CSVGGQVNTEAFF
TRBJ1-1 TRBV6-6 CASSLPRTYLEAFF
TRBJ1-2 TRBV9 CASSVGISSGGYTF
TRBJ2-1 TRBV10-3 CTIREDSSYNEQFF
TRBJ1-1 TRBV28 CASSFKGLTEAFF
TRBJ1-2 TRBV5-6 CASSRGRIDYGYTF
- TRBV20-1 CSARDVRDRRLGETQYF
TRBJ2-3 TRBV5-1 CASSFETGGASDTQYF
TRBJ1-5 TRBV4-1 CASSQDLGHNQPQHF
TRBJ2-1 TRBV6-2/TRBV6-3 CASNYLRADNEQFF
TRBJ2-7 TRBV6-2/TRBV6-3 CASSSGTGRSFAYEQYF
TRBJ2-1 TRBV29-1 CNVEGTSRSNNEQFF
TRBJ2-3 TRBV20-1 CSASIAGLDTQYF
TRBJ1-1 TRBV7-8 CASSLAIGATEAFF
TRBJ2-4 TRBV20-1 CSARGPTRGEQYF
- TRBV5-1 CASSPTASPYEQYF
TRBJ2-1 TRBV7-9 CASSLDWGQGALDEQFF
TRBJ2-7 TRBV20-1 CSARKPRRELAYEQYF
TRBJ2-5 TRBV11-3 CASSLNGRSGETQYF
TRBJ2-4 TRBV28 CASSQSRHIQYF
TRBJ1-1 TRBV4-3 CASRRTGYLVRGTEAFF
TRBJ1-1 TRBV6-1 CASTVTGVAFF
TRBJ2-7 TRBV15 CATSSDKNYEQYF
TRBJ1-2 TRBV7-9 CASSLNPSNYGYTF
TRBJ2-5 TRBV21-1 CASTSKDSSQETQYF
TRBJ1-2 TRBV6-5 CASRSSGTVYYGYTF
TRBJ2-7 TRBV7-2 CASSLALGKQYF
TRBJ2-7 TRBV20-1 CSARAASGGPYEQYF
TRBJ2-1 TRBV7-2 CASSLLTAGGPSSYNEQFF